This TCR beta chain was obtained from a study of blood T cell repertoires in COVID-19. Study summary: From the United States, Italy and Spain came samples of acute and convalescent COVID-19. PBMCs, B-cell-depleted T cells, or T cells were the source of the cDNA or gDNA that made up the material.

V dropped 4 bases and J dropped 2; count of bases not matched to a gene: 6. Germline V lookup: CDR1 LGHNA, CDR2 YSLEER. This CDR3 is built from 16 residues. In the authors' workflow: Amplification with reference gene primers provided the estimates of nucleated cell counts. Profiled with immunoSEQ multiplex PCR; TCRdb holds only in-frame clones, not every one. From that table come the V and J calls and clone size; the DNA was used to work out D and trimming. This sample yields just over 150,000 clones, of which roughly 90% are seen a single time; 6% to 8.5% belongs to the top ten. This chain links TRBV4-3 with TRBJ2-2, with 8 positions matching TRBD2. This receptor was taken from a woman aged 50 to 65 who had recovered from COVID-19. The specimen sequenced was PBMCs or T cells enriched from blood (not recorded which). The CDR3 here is CASSPGLVLNTGELFF. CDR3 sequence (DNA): TGCGCCAGCAGCCCGGGACTAGTTTTAAACACCGGGGAGCTGTTTTTT.